This TCR beta chain comes out of a study of cytomegalovirus exposure and HLA in healthy donors. The ends were cut back, 2 bases at V and 4 bases at J, with 8 bases in the middle. Germline values: CDR1 MNHEY, CDR2 SVGAGI. The CDR3 sequence is 13 residues long. Comments on this clone: Its target is not known.

The study, taken as a whole, reports: Later analysis revealed greater clonal expansion in HLA-associated TCR beta chains than in equally common others. Accurate prediction of most subjects' HLA-A and HLA-B alleles from TCR beta sequences was reported. Most TCR sequences were uncommon, yet certain public TCRs appeared in many donors.

Primers included in the PCR were 60 Vbeta and 13 Jbeta primers. Clones were read by immunoSEQ multiplex PCR, and TCRdb kept only the in-frame ones, dropping some. The repertoire holds about 190,000 clones, with 75% to 85% as singletons. V and J are TRBV6-5 and TRBJ2-5; D is possibly TRBD2 (6 bases). This clonotype originated in a woman in her forties or fifties in good health and CMV-seronegative. Material: PBMCs. CDR3 in amino acids: CASSYRRGETQYF. The CDR3 DNA reads TGTGCCAGCAGTTACAGGCGGGGAGAGACCCAGTACTTC.